Sequencing of this T cell receptor beta chain was carried out in a study of blood T cell repertoires in COVID-19. Sequencing used immunoSEQ multiplex PCR; TCRdb keeps in-frame clones, though not all of them. Here the sample spans under 250,000 clones, almost 90% being singletons. The sample holds a few counts of this clone. This CDR3 spans 14 amino acids. CDR1 and CDR2 (germline): MNHEY, SVGAGI. The J segment lost 7 bases and the V segment lost 7 bases, leaving 11 bases of the junction unmatched. The sequencing sample was made of peripheral blood. This clonotype was sampled from an elderly man with acute or convalescent COVID-19. The chain joins TRBV6-5 to TRBJ2-5; 8 bases are a match to TRBD1. CDR3 sequence: CASTPGTGPGTQYF. The DNA for the CDR3 is TGTGCCAGCACACCCGGGACAGGACCGGGGACCCAGTACTTC.